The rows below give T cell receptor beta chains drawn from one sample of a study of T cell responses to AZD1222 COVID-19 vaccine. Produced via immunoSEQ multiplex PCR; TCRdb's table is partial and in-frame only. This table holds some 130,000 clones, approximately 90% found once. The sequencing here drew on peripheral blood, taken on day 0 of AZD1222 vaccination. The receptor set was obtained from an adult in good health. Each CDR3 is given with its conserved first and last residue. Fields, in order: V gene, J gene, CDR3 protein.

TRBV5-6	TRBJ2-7	CASTGTQGYYEQYF
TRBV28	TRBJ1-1	CASSLSGRSTEAFF
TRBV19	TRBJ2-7	CASRDGSYEQYF
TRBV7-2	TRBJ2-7	CASSQRRGAGGVSEQYF
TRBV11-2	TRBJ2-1	CASSVTLGRYNEQFF
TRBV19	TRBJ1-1	CASNREQYTEAFF
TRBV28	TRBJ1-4	CASSRTGANEKLFF
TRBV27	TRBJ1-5	CASRGQGMGNQPQHF
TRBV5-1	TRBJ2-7	CASSFGTGLYEQYF
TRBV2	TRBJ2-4	CASSEERIGNIQYF
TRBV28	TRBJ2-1	CASSLTAFSGSYNEQFF
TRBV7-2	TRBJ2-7	CASTRDQSSYEQYF
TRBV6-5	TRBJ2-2	CASSFGQGGTGELFF
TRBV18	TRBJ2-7	CASSPRMRLGDNEQYF